These 32 T cell receptor beta chains originate from one sample sequenced in a study of siplizumab effects on memory and regulatory T cells. This table comes from immunoSEQ multiplex PCR, and its TCRdb copy is limited to in-frame clones, with some not included. Of about 100,000 clones listed, approximately 91% are singletons. Material for sequencing was CD4+ T cells sorted from blood. The receptors were gathered from a human donor in good health.

Notes on this clone: Other DNA sequences within the sample encode an identical CDR3. The rearrangement uses TRBV18 and TRBJ2-1; no clear D gene. This CDR3 region has 13 residues. Trimming pared 0 bases from V and 6 bases from J, leaving 6 bases between. Looked up from germline, CDR1 is KGHSH and CDR2 is LQKENI. CDR3 sequence reads: CASSPPGGNEQFF. In DNA, the CDR3 is TGTGCCAGCTCACCACCGGGCGGCAATGAGCAGTTCTTC.

The chain combines TRBV5-1 with TRBJ1-1; TRBD1 might be the D (6 bases). CDR3 length: 16 residues. Germline CDR1 reads SGHRS; CDR2 reads YFSETQ. V was trimmed by 0 bases and J by 1 base, leaving 13 bases between them. This CDR3 is CASSLEGGGGNTEAFF. CDR3 DNA: TGCGCCAGCAGCTTGGAGGGGGGCGGAGGGAACACTGAAGCTTTCTTT. Looking up the rest from reference TRBV5-1 and TRBJ1-1 gives the full variable domain: KAGVTQTPRYLIKTRGQQVTLSCSPISGHRSVSWYQQTPGQGLQFLFEYFSETQRNKGNFPGRFSGRQFSNSRSEMNVSTLELGDSALYLCASSLEGGGGNTEAFFGQGTRLTVV.

This clone was picked up one time. The chain employs TRBV5-4 and TRBJ2-5, with a possible D match to TRBD2 (7 bases). The DNA end lines up better with TRBJ2-7; the J call may be wrong. This CDR3 has 14 amino acids. Germline values: CDR1 SGHNT, CDR2 YYREEE (reference sequence). CDR3 sequence (DNA): TGTGCCAGCAGCCGTAAGGGGGGGCAGGACGAGCAGTACTTC. As protein: CASSRKGGQDEQYF.

This chain links TRBV18 with TRBJ2-1; D is ambiguous. The CDR3 covers 12 residues. V was shortened by 3 bases and J by 6 bases, with 6 bases between the two germline ends. Per the germline V gene, CDR1 is KGHSH and CDR2 is LQKENI. The CDR3 DNA sequence: TGTGCCAGCTCACCGCAAGTCAATGAGCAGTTCTTC. Its protein product is CASSPQVNEQFF.

The chain recombines TRBV27 with TRBJ2-7, with D possibly matching TRBD2 (5 bases). The CDR3 contains 13 residues. The V gene's germline CDR1 is MNHEY and CDR2 SMNVEV (reference sequence). V lost 9 bases, J lost 2 bases, and 14 bases lay in between. CDR3 amino acids: CASKAGDTYEQYF. The CDR3 coding sequence is TGTGCCAGTAAGGCCGGGGATACCTACGAGCAGTACTTC.

This chain links TRBV9 with TRBJ2-2; the D is unclear. Trimming left V 4 bases short and J 0 bases short, with 13 bases between. The CDR3 totals 16 residues. Germline V gene lookup returns CDR1 SGDLS and CDR2 YYNGEE. The CDR3 sequence: CASSPRAATNTGELFF. In DNA form, the CDR3 reads TGTGCCAGCAGCCCTAGGGCCGCAACGAACACCGGGGAGCTGTTTTTT.

This chain connects TRBV19 to TRBJ2-2; TRBD1 aligns across 10 bases. J was trimmed by 3 bases and V by 6 bases; bases with no gene match: 7. This CDR3 region has 16 residues. The germline CDR1 and CDR2 sequences are LNHDA and SQIVND (reference sequence). For the CDR3, the DNA is TGTGCCAGTAGGATCCCGGGACAGGGGTACACCGGGGAGCTGTTTTTT. It encodes CASRIPGQGYTGELFF.

The chain joins TRBV18 to TRBJ2-3; no clear D gene. The V end lost 3 bases, the J end lost 0 bases, and 10 bases lay between the germline ends. Looked up from germline, CDR1 is KGHSH and CDR2 is LQKENI. This CDR3 is built from 15 residues. The CDR3 DNA follows: TGTGCCAGCTCACCTTTTCTGGGGAGCACAGATACGCAGTATTTT. Amino acid sequence: CASSPFLGSTDTQYF.

This clone was observed once. The chain is built from TRBV27 and TRBJ1-6, with D hard to call. Trimming removed 6 bases from V and 8 bases from J, with 14 bases in between. The V gene's germline CDR1 is MNHEY and CDR2 SMNVEV (reference sequence). The CDR3 is made up of 14 amino acids. The CDR3 here is CASSIPGTHSPLHF. Written as DNA, the CDR3 is TGTGCCAGCAGCATTCCCGGAACGCATTCACCCCTCCACTTT.

This clone was seen a few times. V and J are TRBV29-1 and TRBJ1-2; no reliable D call. This CDR3 has 11 residues. Trimming took 6 bases from V and 8 from J, leaving 13 bases between them. The germline gives CDR1 SQVTM, CDR2 ANQGSEA. The CDR3 nucleotides are TGCAGCGTATGGGGATCCGGGGGCTACACCTTC. This sequence encodes CSVWGSGGYTF.

This rearrangement joins TRBV7-2 to TRBJ1-3, with D perhaps TRBD1 (6 bases). Trimming removed 6 bases from V and 3 bases from J, with 15 bases in between. This CDR3 is 15 amino acids long. CDR1 SGHTA and CDR2 FQGNSA come from the germline V gene. The DNA of the CDR3 is TGTGCCAGCAGTCCACAGGGCGGTTATGGAAACACCATATATTTT. As protein: CASSPQGGYGNTIYF. Drawing the rest from reference TRBV7-2 and TRBJ1-3, the complete variable domain is GAGVSQSPSNKVTEKGKDVELRCDPISGHTALYWYRQSLGQGLEFLIYFQGNSAPDKSGLPSDRFSAERTGGSVSTLTIQRTQQEDSAVYLCASSPQGGYGNTIYFGEGSWLTVV.

The chain employs TRBV18 and TRBJ1-2, with no clear D. Germline CDR1 reads KGHSH; CDR2 reads LQKENI. This CDR3 spans 14 amino acids. Deletions cut 2 bases from V and 8 bases from J, with 15 bases between. The CDR3 spells CASSPGGVGYGYTF. The CDR3 nucleotides are TGTGCCAGCTCACCAGGAGGAGTCGGATACGGCTACACCTTC.

The V gene is TRBV5-4, the J gene TRBJ2-3; TRBD2 aligns across 10 bases. The germline CDR1 and CDR2 sequences are SGHNT and YYREEE (reference sequence). The trim removed 0 bases at V and 5 bases at J, leaving 3 bases unmatched. The CDR3 consists of 15 residues. DNA of the CDR3: TGTGCCAGCAGCTTGGTGTCTAGCGGGGGAGATACGCAGTATTTT. Protein product: CASSLVSSGGDTQYF.

The chain has TRBV29-1 and TRBJ1-2; 9 bases agree with TRBD1. CDR1 is SQVTM and CDR2 is ANQGSEA in the germline V gene. CDR3 length: 12 amino acids. V trimming: 7 bases; J trimming: 8 bases; junction bases outside the gene matches: 8. The CDR3 DNA sequence: TGCAGCGACCACAGGGGGCTAGGGGGCTACACCTTC. Translated, it gives CSDHRGLGGYTF.

In its sample, this clone was seen once. The chain is built from TRBV11-2 and TRBJ2-5; 10 bases match TRBD1. J lost 2 bases, V lost 4 bases, and 4 bases had no gene match. The CDR3 is 15 amino acids. The germline CDR1 and CDR2 sequences are SGHAT and FQNNGV. The CDR3 here is CASSSGTGVQETQYF. The CDR3 DNA reads TGTGCCAGCAGCTCCGGGACAGGGGTACAAGAGACCCAGTACTTC.

The chain combines TRBV27 with TRBJ2-7; D is perhaps TRBD1 or TRBD2 (5 bases each). This CDR3 is built from 15 residues. V was pared by 5 bases and J by 5 bases, with 19 bases between. The germline gives CDR1 MNHEY, CDR2 SMNVEV (reference sequence). CDR3 sequence: CASSPSGTLPHEQYF. In DNA, the CDR3 is TGTGCCAGCAGTCCATCCGGGACCCTCCCCCACGAGCAGTACTTC.

The rearrangement joins TRBV13 to TRBJ2-1; 11 bases are shared with TRBD2. The CDR3 has 16 residues. V trimming: 5 bases; J trimming: 9 bases; junction bases outside the gene matches: 12. Germline CDR1 PRHDT, CDR2 FYEKMQ (reference sequence). The CDR3 region is CASSRRLAGLFGEQFF. DNA of the CDR3: TGTGCCAGCAGCCGGAGACTAGCGGGACTCTTCGGTGAGCAGTTCTTC.

The V gene is TRBV10-2, the J gene TRBJ1-1, with no clear D. The CDR3 is made up of 16 amino acids. The V and J ends lost 3 bases and 1 base respectively, with 15 bases between them. The germline V gene has CDR1 WSHSY and CDR2 SAAADI. CDR3 bases: TGCGCCAGCAGTGATCCCCCGGCAGGAAGGAACACTGAAGCTTTCTTT. Protein product: CASSDPPAGRNTEAFF.

The CDR3 coding sequence is TGTGCCAGCAGCTTAGAGGGGGGGCCTGCAGATACGCAGTATTTT. Protein sequence: CASSLEGGPADTQYF. This chain links TRBV7-3 with TRBJ2-3, with a weak D call TRBD2 (7 bases). Germline assignment: CDR1 SGHTA and CDR2 FQGTGA. Trimming removed 2 bases from V and 4 bases from J, with 13 bases in between. The CDR3 runs to 15 residues. The complete variable domain, with remaining parts taken from reference TRBV7-3 and TRBJ2-3, reads GAGVSQTPSNKVTEKGKYVELRCDPISGHTALYWYRQSLGQGPEFLIYFQGTGAADDSGLPNDRFFAVRPEGSVSTLKIQRTERGDSAVYLCASSLEGGPADTQYFGPGTRLTVL.

The rearrangement uses TRBV11-1 and TRBJ2-7; a weak D match, TRBD2 (5 bases). CDR3 length: 14 residues. Between the trimmed V and J ends, which lost 2 bases and 4 bases, there was a span of 12 bases. Per germline, CDR1 SGHAT and CDR2 FQDESV (reference sequence). The CDR3 protein is CASSLRHGGYEQYF. CDR3 sequence (DNA): TGTGCCAGCAGCTTACGCCACGGCGGGTACGAGCAGTACTTC.

The chain combines TRBV28 with TRBJ2-7, with a possible D match to TRBD1 (6 bases). This CDR3 comprises 12 residues. V was clipped by 4 bases and J by 7 bases, with 11 bases between them. CDR1 and CDR2 from the germline V gene are MDHEN and SYDVKM. The CDR3 loop is CASSSGEWEQYF. CDR3 nucleotides: TGTGCCAGCAGTTCAGGGGAATGGGAGCAGTACTTC. The whole variable domain, remainder taken from reference TRBV28 and TRBJ2-7, is DVKVTQSSRYLVKRTGEKVFLECVQDMDHENMFWYRQDPGLGLRLIYFSYDVKMKEKGDIPEGYSVSREKKERFSLILESASTNQTSMYLCASSSGEWEQYFGPGTRLTVT.

This chain connects TRBV6-6 to TRBJ1-2; 8 nucleotides agree with TRBD1. Per germline, CDR1 MNHNY and CDR2 SVGAGI (reference sequence). The CDR3 sequence is 16 residues long. J gave up 1 base and V 2 bases, and 6 bases lay outside the gene matches. The CDR3 protein is CASSYPGQGLNYGYTF. The CDR3 coding sequence is TGTGCCAGCAGTTACCCCGGACAGGGCCTTAACTATGGCTACACCTTC.

This clone was detected only a few times. The chain uses TRBV19 and TRBJ1-1; D is unresolved. Trimming shortened V by 3 bases and J by 6 bases, and 11 bases separated the two germline ends. Germline CDR1 reads LNHDA; CDR2 reads SQIVND (reference sequence). The CDR3 extends over 13 amino acids. The CDR3 sequence is CASSMVRDAEAFF. CDR3 sequence (DNA): TGTGCCAGTAGTATGGTGAGGGATGCTGAAGCTTTCTTT.

V is TRBV18 and J is TRBJ1-2, with a tentative D call TRBD1 (5 bases). CDR3 length: 14 amino acids. Germline-derived CDR1 and CDR2 are KGHSH and LQKENI. The germline V and J ends were trimmed by 8 bases and 4 bases, with 17 bases remaining between them. As DNA, the CDR3 is TGTGCCAGCGGGAGAGGGACGGTGGTCTATGGCTACACCTTC. Encoded protein: CASGRGTVVYGYTF.

The CDR3: CAISAQGSNQPQHF. The DNA for the CDR3 is TGTGCCATCAGTGCTCAGGGGAGCAATCAGCCCCAGCATTTT. The chain joins TRBV10-3 to TRBJ1-5; TRBD1 might be the D (6 bases). This CDR3 comprises 14 residues. Germline values: CDR1 ENHRY, CDR2 SYGVKD. V was cut by 4 bases and J by 1 base, with 8 bases left in between.

The chain uses TRBV18 and TRBJ2-5, with 8 bases fitting TRBD1. The V gene's germline CDR1 is KGHSH and CDR2 LQKENI. The CDR3 contains 14 residues. V lost 2 bases, J lost 7 bases, and 6 bases stayed unmatched. CDR3 nucleotides: TGTGCCAGCTCACCAGGACAGGGTCTTGGGACCCAGTACTTC. This gives the protein CASSPGQGLGTQYF.

CDR3 nucleotides: TGTGCCAGCAGTTACGTGGCGGATCGTGAAGCTTTCTTT. As protein: CASSYVADREAFF. This chain links TRBV6-5 with TRBJ1-1; D is undetermined. The CDR3 covers 13 residues. V lost 2 bases, J lost 7 bases, and 11 bases lay in between. CDR1 MNHEY and CDR2 SVGAGI come from the germline V gene.

The chain links TRBV6-5 to TRBJ2-7, with 8 nucleotides matching TRBD2. Trimming at V came to 4 bases and at J to 7 bases, leaving 6 bases not matched to a gene. The germline V gene encodes CDR1 MNHEY and CDR2 SVGAGI. The CDR3 is 13 residues long. CDR3 sequence reads: CASSSGLAWEQYF. For the CDR3, the DNA is TGTGCCAGCAGTTCCGGACTAGCCTGGGAGCAGTACTTC.

The chain uses TRBV5-4 and TRBJ1-4; 8 positions match TRBD1. Germline V gene sequence: CDR1 SGHNT, CDR2 YYREEE (reference sequence). This CDR3 has 16 residues. With V trimmed by 4 bases and J by 5 bases, 10 bases remained unmatched. In DNA, the CDR3 is TGTGCCAGCAGCCACTCCCGACAGGGGCAAAATGAAAAACTGTTTTTT. The encoded protein is CASSHSRQGQNEKLFF.

In this sample, this clone turned up a few times. The rearrangement joins TRBV29-1 to TRBJ1-1; D gene uncertain. Germline V gives CDR1 SQVTM, CDR2 ANQGSEA. V gave up 4 bases and J gave up 2 bases, with 2 bases separating them. The CDR3 extends over 10 amino acids. CDR3 sequence (DNA): TGCAGCGTTGCTAACACTGAAGCTTTCTTT. This gives the protein CSVANTEAFF.

This clone was counted only a few times. This chain connects TRBV18 to TRBJ1-1; D unclear. The CDR3 is made up of 14 amino acids. Germline loops: CDR1 KGHSH, CDR2 LQKENI. Trimming left V 3 bases short and J 0 bases short, with 8 bases between. DNA of the CDR3: TGTGCCAGCTCACCGGTTACCCTGAACACTGAAGCTTTCTTT. Its translation: CASSPVTLNTEAFF.

The chain couples TRBV28 to TRBJ1-5; D may be TRBD1 (5 bases). CDR1 is MDHEN and CDR2 is SYDVKM in the germline V gene. The V end was cut by 8 bases, the J end by 5 bases, with 13 bases between. The CDR3 runs 13 residues. CDR3 coding DNA: TGTGCCAGCCGACCGACGGGGGATCAGCCCCAGCATTTT. This encodes CASRPTGDQPQHF.